These T cell receptor beta chains were read from a single sample in a study of blood T cells in healthy people across ages. TCRdb passed the 5' RACE reads through MiXCR, listing each CDR3 protein once. The sample contains about 640,000 distinct CDR3 sequences, around 31% of which appear only once. The sample consisted of blood. These receptor sequences come from a woman over 75 in good health. The CDR3 runs from the conserved cysteine through the conserved F or W. Clone size is shown for a subset of rows, as once, few, many or a class of expanded clone.

CDR3aa: CSATRDRGRDTQYF
abundance: many
j_gene: TRBJ2-3
v_gene: TRBV29-1

CDR3aa: CASSLASGGGGQETQYF
abundance: many
j_gene: TRBJ2-5
v_gene: TRBV7-2

CDR3aa: CAWSRENEAFF
abundance: NA
j_gene: TRBJ1-1
v_gene: TRBV30

CDR3aa: CASSAWTGGTQYF
abundance: many
j_gene: TRBJ2-5
v_gene: TRBV5-1

CDR3aa: CASSWGQGVGADTQYF
abundance: NA
j_gene: TRBJ2-3
v_gene: TRBV12-3/TRBV12-4

CDR3aa: CASSFPNRDGYTF
abundance: many
j_gene: TRBJ1-2
v_gene: TRBV7-2

CDR3aa: CASSYSSGTFGTDTQYF
abundance: few
j_gene: TRBJ2-3
v_gene: TRBV6-6

CDR3aa: CASSFAGGPLDTQYF
abundance: NA
j_gene: TRBJ2-3
v_gene: TRBV11-3

CDR3aa: CAISEQGVDGYTF
abundance: many
j_gene: TRBJ1-2
v_gene: TRBV10-3

CDR3aa: CASSQEISGNTIYF
abundance: NA
j_gene: TRBJ1-3
v_gene: TRBV4-2

CDR3aa: CASSEVLLGGTQYF
abundance: few
j_gene: TRBJ2-3
v_gene: TRBV6-1

CDR3aa: CASSSSGGARNTQYF
abundance: few
j_gene: TRBJ2-3
v_gene: TRBV28

CDR3aa: CSAGYSETQYF
abundance: many
j_gene: TRBJ2-5
v_gene: TRBV20-1

CDR3aa: CASSPSGTSHEQYF
abundance: many
j_gene: TRBJ2-7
v_gene: TRBV7-9

CDR3aa: CASSFGFSGFNNEQFF
abundance: many
j_gene: TRBJ2-1
v_gene: TRBV7-2

CDR3aa: CASSLLAGGNEQFF
abundance: many
j_gene: TRBJ2-1
v_gene: TRBV7-3

CDR3aa: CASSEVPGIWNYGYTF
abundance: few
j_gene: TRBJ1-2
v_gene: TRBV2

CDR3aa: CASSHHLLGGDRSGANVRTF
abundance: NA
j_gene: TRBJ2-6
v_gene: TRBV7-9

CDR3aa: CASSLPVSGANVLTF
abundance: many
j_gene: TRBJ2-6
v_gene: TRBV5-5

CDR3aa: CASSLGDRGEKLFF
abundance: NA
j_gene: TRBJ1-4
v_gene: TRBV7-9

CDR3aa: CASSLALLAYEQYF
abundance: NA
j_gene: TRBJ2-7
v_gene: TRBV7-2

CDR3aa: CASSLVRAGDTQYF
abundance: many
j_gene: TRBJ2-3
v_gene: TRBV9

CDR3aa: CASSQNRVSYGQFF
abundance: few
j_gene: TRBJ2-1
v_gene: TRBV5-1